The 13 T cell receptor beta chains reported below all come from one sample, sequenced in a study of blood T cell repertoires in COVID-19. Libraries were prepared by immunoSEQ multiplex PCR; TCRdb keeps only in-frame clonotypes and omits some of them. In the table there are over 150,000 clones, about 80% of which are singletons. The sample comprised peripheral blood. These receptors were obtained from an older woman with acute or convalescent COVID-19.

The CDR3 region has the DNA TGTGCCACCAGTGATTCCCCCCAGGGGTCGAACACCGGGGAGCTGTTTTTT. Residues: CATSDSPQGSNTGELFF. The chain joins TRBV24-1 to TRBJ2-2; TRBD1 might be the D (6 bases). CDR1 and CDR2 from the germline V gene are KGHDR and SFDVKD. The CDR3 length is 17 residues. V was shortened by 2 bases and J by 0 bases, with 12 bases between the two germline ends.

The chain combines TRBV10-2 with TRBJ1-5, with 8 bases fitting TRBD1. The CDR3 spans 16 residues. From germline, CDR1 is WSHSY and CDR2 SAAADI. V trimming: 3 bases; J trimming: 2 bases; junction bases outside the gene matches: 6. CDR3 region: CASSEENRGGNQPQHF. The CDR3 DNA reads as TGCGCCAGCAGTGAAGAAAACAGGGGGGGCAATCAGCCCCAGCATTTT.

This chain connects TRBV28 to TRBJ1-2, with TRBD1 identical over 8 bases. The CDR3 is 14 amino acids. Germline loops: CDR1 MDHEN, CDR2 SYDVKM. The V and J ends lost 2 bases and 8 bases, in that order; junction bases with no gene match: 7. The CDR3: CASSLGQGWRGYTF. The CDR3 bases are TGTGCCAGCAGTTTAGGACAGGGTTGGCGGGGCTACACCTTC.

This rearrangement joins TRBV7-9 to TRBJ2-5; 13 bases fit TRBD2. Germline CDR1 SEHNR, CDR2 FQNEAQ (reference sequence). There are 18 residues in the CDR3. With 1 base clipped from V and 2 bases from J, the junction kept 7 bases outside the gene matches. The CDR3 region has the DNA TGTGCCAGCAGCTTAGGACTAGCGGGGGGCCGCCAACAAGAGACCCAGTACTTC. Its translation: CASSLGLAGGRQQETQYF.

This chain joins TRBV18 and TRBJ2-1; 9 nucleotides align to TRBD2. The germline gives CDR1 KGHSH, CDR2 LQKENI. The CDR3 covers 16 residues. Losses at the gene ends were 0 bases for V and 6 bases for J; bases not matched to a gene: 6. The CDR3 sequence is CASSPPWVAGANEQFF. The CDR3 region has the DNA TGTGCCAGCTCACCACCGTGGGTAGCGGGGGCCAATGAGCAGTTCTTC.

The V gene is TRBV28, the J gene TRBJ1-4, with 7 nucleotides matching TRBD1. V shed 2 bases and J 5 bases; nucleotides not matched to a gene: 8. The CDR3 consists of 16 residues. The germline gives CDR1 MDHEN, CDR2 SYDVKM. The CDR3 spells CASSLVTGQANEKLFF. The DNA for the CDR3 is TGTGCCAGCAGTTTAGTGACCGGACAGGCAAATGAAAAACTGTTTTTT.

The V call is TRBV5-8, the J call TRBJ1-6; D is possibly TRBD1 (6 bases). Germline-derived CDR1 and CDR2 are SGHTS and YDEGEE. The V end was cut by 4 bases, the J end by 0 bases, with 14 bases between. The CDR3 has 17 residues. This CDR3 reads CASSPQGFSSYNSPLHF. CDR3 DNA: TGTGCCAGCAGCCCACAGGGTTTCAGCTCCTATAATTCACCCCTCCACTTT.

The count of this clone is one. The chain combines TRBV7-9 with TRBJ1-4; no definite D call. CDR1 is SEHNR and CDR2 is FQNEAQ in the germline V gene (reference sequence). This CDR3 is built from 14 residues. V lost 1 base to trimming and J lost 4 bases, with 7 bases between them. CDR3 nucleotides: TGTGCCAGCAGCTTAGGCCCGGGTAATGAAAAACTGTTTTTT. Encoded protein: CASSLGPGNEKLFF.

The chain is built from TRBV7-2 and TRBJ1-5; no definite D call. Germline V gene data show CDR1 as SGHTA and CDR2 as FQGNSA. The CDR3 is 15 amino acids. Trimming removed 0 bases from V and 7 bases from J, with 13 bases in between. The DNA for the CDR3 is TGTGCCAGCAGCTTAGCACCTAGGCTCGGGCAGCCCCAGCATTTT. Protein product: CASSLAPRLGQPQHF.

The V gene is TRBV18, the J gene TRBJ2-7; TRBD2 might be the D (5 bases). V lost 3 bases to trimming and J lost 3 bases, with 12 bases between them. This CDR3 region has 14 residues. Germline values: CDR1 KGHSH, CDR2 LQKENI. CDR3 amino acids: CASSPEGRGYEQYF. The CDR3 nucleotides read TGTGCCAGCTCACCTGAAGGACGGGGCTACGAGCAGTACTTC. The full variable domain, rest sourced from reference TRBV18 and TRBJ2-7, is NAGVMQNPRHLVRRRGQEARLRCSPMKGHSHVYWYRQLPEEGLKFMVYLQKENIIDESGMPKERFSAEFPKEGPSILRIQQVVRGDSAAYFCASSPEGRGYEQYFGPGTRLTVT.

The V gene is TRBV6-5, the J gene TRBJ1-1, with 8 bases that match TRBD1. The CDR3 consists of 14 residues. Germline-derived CDR1 and CDR2 are MNHEY and SVGAGI. Trimming took 8 bases from V and 4 from J; bases not matched to a gene: 9. Here the CDR3 reads CASLQDRVSTEAFF. DNA for the CDR3: TGTGCCAGCCTTCAGGACAGGGTTAGCACTGAAGCTTTCTTT.

This clone was seen more than once but under ten times. The chain is built from TRBV11-1 and TRBJ2-7, with D maybe TRBD1 (6 bases). Between the trimmed V and J ends, which lost 4 bases and 3 bases, there was a span of 16 bases. The CDR3 length is 15 residues. Germline CDR1 SGHAT, CDR2 FQDESV (reference sequence). CDR3 region: CASSSTGTSLYEQYF. In DNA form, the CDR3 reads TGTGCCAGCAGCTCCACCGGGACATCCCTCTACGAGCAGTACTTC. Drawing the rest from reference TRBV11-1 and TRBJ2-7, the complete variable domain is EAEVAQSPRYKITEKSQAVAFWCDPISGHATLYWYRQILGQGPELLVQFQDESVVDDSQLPKDRFSAERLKGVDSTLKIQPAELGDSAMYLCASSSTGTSLYEQYFGPGTRLTVT.

The CDR3 DNA sequence: TGTGCCAGCAGCCAAATCAAGCAGGGGGCTTCTGGCTACACCTTC. It translates to CASSQIKQGASGYTF. The chain links TRBV4-2 to TRBJ1-2; 8 bases agree with TRBD1. The trim removed 2 bases at V and 7 bases at J, leaving 9 bases unmatched. Looked up from germline, CDR1 is LGHNA and CDR2 is YNFKEQ. The CDR3 has 15 residues.